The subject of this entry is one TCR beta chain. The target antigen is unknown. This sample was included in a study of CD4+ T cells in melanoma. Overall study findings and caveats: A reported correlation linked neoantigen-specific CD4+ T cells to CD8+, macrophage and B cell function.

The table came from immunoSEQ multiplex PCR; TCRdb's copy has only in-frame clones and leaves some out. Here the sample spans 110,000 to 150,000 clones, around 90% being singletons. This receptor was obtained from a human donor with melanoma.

CDR3 residues: CASSRGGSSTDTQYF. In nucleotides, the CDR3 is TGTGCCAGCAGCCGAGGGGGATCTAGCACAGATACGCAGTATTTT. V gene TRBV14 combines with J gene TRBJ2-3; a possible D gene is TRBD1 (6 bases). Germline V gene data show CDR1 as SGHDN and CDR2 as FVKESK. The CDR3 runs to 15 residues. V was cut by 4 bases and J by 0 bases, with 11 bases left in between.